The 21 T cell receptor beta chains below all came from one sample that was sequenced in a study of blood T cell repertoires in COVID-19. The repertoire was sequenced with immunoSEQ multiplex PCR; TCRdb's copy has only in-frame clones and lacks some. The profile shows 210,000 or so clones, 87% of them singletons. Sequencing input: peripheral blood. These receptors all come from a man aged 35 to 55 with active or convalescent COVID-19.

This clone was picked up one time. CDR3 region: CASLGYAEAFF. Written as DNA, the CDR3 is TGTGCCAGCCTCGGTTACGCTGAAGCTTTCTTT. V and J are TRBV19 and TRBJ1-1, with D hard to call. V was clipped by 9 bases and J by 6 bases, with 11 bases between them. CDR1 and CDR2 (germline): LNHDA, SQIVND (reference sequence). CDR3 length: 11 amino acids.

The CDR3 spells CASSEGQNYGYTF. The CDR3 DNA is TGTGCCAGCAGTGAGGGACAGAACTATGGCTACACCTTC. This sequence joins TRBV25-1 and TRBJ1-2; 7 bases fit TRBD1. Germline CDR1 and CDR2: MGHDK and SYGVNS. V was clipped by 3 bases and J by 2 bases; unmatched bases: 0. The CDR3 is made up of 13 amino acids.

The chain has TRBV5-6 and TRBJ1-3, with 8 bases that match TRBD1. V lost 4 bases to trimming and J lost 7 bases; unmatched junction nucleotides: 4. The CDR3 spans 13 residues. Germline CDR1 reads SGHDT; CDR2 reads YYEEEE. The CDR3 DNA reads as TGTGCCAGCAGCAAGACAGGGGACAACACCATATATTTT. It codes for CASSKTGDNTIYF. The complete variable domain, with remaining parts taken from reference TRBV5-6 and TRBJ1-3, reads DAGVTQSPTHLIKTRGQQVTLRCSPKSGHDTVSWYQQALGQGPQFIFQYYEEEERQRGNFPDRFSGHQFPNYSSELNVNALLLGDSALYLCASSKTGDNTIYFGEGSWLTVV.

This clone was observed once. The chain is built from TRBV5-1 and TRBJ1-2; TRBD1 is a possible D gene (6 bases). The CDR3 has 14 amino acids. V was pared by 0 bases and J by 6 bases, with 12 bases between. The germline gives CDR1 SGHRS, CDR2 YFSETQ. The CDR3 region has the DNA TGCGCCAGCAGCTTGGGGACAGCGGAGGATGGCTACACCTTC. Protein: CASSLGTAEDGYTF. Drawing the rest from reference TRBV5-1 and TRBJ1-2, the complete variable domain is KAGVTQTPRYLIKTRGQQVTLSCSPISGHRSVSWYQQTPGQGLQFLFEYFSETQRNKGNFPGRFSGRQFSNSRSEMNVSTLELGDSALYLCASSLGTAEDGYTFGSGTRLTVV.

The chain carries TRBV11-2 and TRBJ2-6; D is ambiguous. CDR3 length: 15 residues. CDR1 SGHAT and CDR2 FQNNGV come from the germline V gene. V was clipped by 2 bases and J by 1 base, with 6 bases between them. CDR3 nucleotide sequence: TGTGCCAGCAGCTTAAGCTCTTCTGGGGCCAACGTCCTGACTTTC. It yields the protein CASSLSSSGANVLTF.

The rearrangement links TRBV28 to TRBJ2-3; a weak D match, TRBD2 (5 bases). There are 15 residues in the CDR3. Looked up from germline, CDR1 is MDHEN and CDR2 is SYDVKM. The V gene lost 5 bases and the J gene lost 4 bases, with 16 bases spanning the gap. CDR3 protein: CASSEGLARADTQYF. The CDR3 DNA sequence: TGTGCCAGCAGTGAAGGGCTAGCTAGGGCAGATACGCAGTATTTT.

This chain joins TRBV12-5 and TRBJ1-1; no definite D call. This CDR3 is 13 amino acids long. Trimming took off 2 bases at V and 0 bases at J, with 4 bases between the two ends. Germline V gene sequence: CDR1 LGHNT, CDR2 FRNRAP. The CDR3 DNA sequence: TGTGCTAGTGGTTTGCTAGTGAACACTGAAGCTTTCTTT. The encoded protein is CASGLLVNTEAFF. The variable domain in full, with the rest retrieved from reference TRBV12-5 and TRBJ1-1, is DARVTQTPRHKVTEMGQEVTMRCQPILGHNTVFWYRQTMMQGLELLAYFRNRAPLDDSGMPKDRFSAEMPDATLATLKIQPSEPRDSAVYFCASGLLVNTEAFFGQGTRLTVV.

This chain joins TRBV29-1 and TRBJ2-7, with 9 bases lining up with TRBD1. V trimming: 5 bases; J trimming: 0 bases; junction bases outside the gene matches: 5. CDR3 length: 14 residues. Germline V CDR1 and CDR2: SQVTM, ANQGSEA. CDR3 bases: TGCAGCGTTTGGACAGGGGAAAACTCCTACGAGCAGTACTTC. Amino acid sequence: CSVWTGENSYEQYF.

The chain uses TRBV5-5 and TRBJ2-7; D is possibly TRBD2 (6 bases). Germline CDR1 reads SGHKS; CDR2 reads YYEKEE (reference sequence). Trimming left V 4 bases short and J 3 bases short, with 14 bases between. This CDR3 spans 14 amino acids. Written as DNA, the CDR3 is TGTGCCAGCAGCCGGGACTCGGGGGTCTACGAGCAGTACTTC. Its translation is CASSRDSGVYEQYF.

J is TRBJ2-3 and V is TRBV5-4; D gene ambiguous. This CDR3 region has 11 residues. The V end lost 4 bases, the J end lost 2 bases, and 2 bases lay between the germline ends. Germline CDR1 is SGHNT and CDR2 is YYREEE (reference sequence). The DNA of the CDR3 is TGTGCCAGCAGCCTCACAGATACGCAGTATTTT. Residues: CASSLTDTQYF.

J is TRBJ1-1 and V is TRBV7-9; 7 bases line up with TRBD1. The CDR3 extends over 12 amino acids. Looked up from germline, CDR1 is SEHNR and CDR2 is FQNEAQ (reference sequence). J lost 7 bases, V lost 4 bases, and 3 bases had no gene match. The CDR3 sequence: CASSSGTVEAFF. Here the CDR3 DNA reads TGTGCCAGCAGCTCGGGGACAGTTGAAGCTTTCTTT.

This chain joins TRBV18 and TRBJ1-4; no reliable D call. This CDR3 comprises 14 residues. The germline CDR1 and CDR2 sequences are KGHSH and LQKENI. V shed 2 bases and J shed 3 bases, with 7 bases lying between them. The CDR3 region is CASSPAQANEKLFF. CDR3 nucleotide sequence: TGTGCCAGCTCACCAGCGCAGGCTAATGAAAAACTGTTTTTT.

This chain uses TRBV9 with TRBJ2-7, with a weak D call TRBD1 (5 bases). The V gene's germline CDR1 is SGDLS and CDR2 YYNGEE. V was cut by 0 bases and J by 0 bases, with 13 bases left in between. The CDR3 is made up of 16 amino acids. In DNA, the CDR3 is TGTGCCAGCAGCGTAGAAGATTGGGGCAGCTCCTACGAGCAGTACTTC. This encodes CASSVEDWGSSYEQYF. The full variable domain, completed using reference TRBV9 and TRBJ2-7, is DSGVTQTPKHLITATGQRVTLRCSPRSGDLSVYWYQQSLDQGLQFLIQYYNGEERAKGNILERFSAQQFPDLHSELNLSSLELGDSALYFCASSVEDWGSSYEQYFGPGTRLTVT.

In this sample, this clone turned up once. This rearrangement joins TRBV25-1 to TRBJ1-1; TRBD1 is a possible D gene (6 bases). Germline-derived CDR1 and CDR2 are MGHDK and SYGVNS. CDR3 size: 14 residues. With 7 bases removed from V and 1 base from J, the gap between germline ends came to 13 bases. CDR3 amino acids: CASTRQAGNTEAFF. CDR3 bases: TGTGCCAGCACCCGACAGGCCGGGAACACTGAAGCTTTCTTT.

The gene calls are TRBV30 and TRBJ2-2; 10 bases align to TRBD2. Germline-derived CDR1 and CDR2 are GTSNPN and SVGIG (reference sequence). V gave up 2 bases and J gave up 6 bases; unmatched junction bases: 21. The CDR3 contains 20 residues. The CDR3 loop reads CAWSRGLAGENPGWPGELFF. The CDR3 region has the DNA TGTGCCTGGAGTAGGGGGCTAGCGGGAGAAAATCCGGGATGGCCCGGGGAGCTGTTTTTT.

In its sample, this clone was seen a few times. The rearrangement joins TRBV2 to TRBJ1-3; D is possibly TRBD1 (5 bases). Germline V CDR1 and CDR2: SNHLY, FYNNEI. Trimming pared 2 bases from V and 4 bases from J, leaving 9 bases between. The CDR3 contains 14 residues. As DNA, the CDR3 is TGTGCCAGCAGTGAAAGCAGGGCCGGAAACACCATATATTTT. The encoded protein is CASSESRAGNTIYF. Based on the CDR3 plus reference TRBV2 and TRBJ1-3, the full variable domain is EPEVTQTPSHQVTQMGQEVILRCVPISNHLYFYWYRQILGQKVEFLVSFYNNEISEKSEIFDDQFSVERPDGSNFTLKIRSTKLEDSAMYFCASSESRAGNTIYFGEGSWLTVV.

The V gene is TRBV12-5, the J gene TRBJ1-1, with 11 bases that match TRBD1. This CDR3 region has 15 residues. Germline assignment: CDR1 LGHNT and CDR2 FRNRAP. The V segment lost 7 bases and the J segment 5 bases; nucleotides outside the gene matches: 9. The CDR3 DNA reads TGTGCTAGTGTCCCGGGACAGGGGGTTTTTACTGAAGCTTTCTTT. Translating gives CASVPGQGVFTEAFF.

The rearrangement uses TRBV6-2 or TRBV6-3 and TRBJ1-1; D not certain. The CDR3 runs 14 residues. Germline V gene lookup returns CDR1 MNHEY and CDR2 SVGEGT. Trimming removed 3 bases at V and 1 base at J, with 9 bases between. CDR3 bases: TGTGCCAGCAGTTATTACGGGTCGAACACTGAAGCTTTCTTT. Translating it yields CASSYYGSNTEAFF.

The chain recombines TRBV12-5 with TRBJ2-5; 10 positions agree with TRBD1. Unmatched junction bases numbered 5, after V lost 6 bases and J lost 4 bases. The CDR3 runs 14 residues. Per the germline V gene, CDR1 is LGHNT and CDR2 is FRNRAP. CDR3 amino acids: CASGPDRGGETQYF. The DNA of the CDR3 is TGTGCTAGTGGCCCGGACAGGGGGGGAGAGACCCAGTACTTC.

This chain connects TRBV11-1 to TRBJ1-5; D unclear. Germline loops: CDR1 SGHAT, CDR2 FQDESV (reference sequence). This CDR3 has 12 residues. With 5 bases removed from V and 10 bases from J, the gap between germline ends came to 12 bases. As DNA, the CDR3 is TGTGCCAGCAGCGTCCCATCGGGACCCCAGCATTTT. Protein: CASSVPSGPQHF.

CDR3 region: CASSEQGAPGNSPLHF. For the CDR3, the DNA is TGCGCCAGCAGCGAACAGGGGGCGCCTGGTAATTCACCCCTCCACTTT. The rearrangement uses TRBV5-1 and TRBJ1-6; 9 nucleotides agree with TRBD1. V gave up 4 bases and J gave up 6 bases; unmatched junction bases: 8. Germline V CDR1 and CDR2: SGHRS, YFSETQ. This CDR3 comprises 16 residues.